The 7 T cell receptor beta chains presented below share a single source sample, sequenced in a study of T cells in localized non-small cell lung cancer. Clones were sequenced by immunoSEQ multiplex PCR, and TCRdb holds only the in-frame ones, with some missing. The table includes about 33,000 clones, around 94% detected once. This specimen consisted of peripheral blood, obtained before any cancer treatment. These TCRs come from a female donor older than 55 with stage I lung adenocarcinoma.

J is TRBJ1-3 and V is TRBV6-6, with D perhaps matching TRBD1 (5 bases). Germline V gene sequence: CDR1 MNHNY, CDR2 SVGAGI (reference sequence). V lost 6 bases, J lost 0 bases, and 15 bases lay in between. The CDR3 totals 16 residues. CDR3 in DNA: TGTGCCAGCAGCCAACCCGGGGACCGCTCTGGAAACACCATATATTTT. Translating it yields CASSQPGDRSGNTIYF.

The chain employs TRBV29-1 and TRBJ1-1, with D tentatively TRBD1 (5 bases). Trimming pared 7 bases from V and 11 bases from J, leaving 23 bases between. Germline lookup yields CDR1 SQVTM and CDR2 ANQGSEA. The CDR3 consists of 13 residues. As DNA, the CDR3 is TGCAGCGAGAGACCCGGGGCATCCCCGGTGGCTTTCTTT. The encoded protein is CSERPGASPVAFF.

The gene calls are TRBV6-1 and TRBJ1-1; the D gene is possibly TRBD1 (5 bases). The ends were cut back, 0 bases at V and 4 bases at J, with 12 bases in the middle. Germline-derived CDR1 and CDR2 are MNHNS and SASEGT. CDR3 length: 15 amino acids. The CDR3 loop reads CASSEAPGRTTEAFF. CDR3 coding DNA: TGTGCCAGCAGTGAAGCGCCAGGGCGGACCACTGAAGCTTTCTTT.

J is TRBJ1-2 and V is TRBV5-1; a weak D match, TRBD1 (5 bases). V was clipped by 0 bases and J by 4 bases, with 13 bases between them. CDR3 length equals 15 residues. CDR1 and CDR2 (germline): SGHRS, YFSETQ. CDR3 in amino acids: CASSLGQQPGYGYTF. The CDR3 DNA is TGCGCCAGCAGCTTGGGACAGCAACCAGGCTATGGCTACACCTTC. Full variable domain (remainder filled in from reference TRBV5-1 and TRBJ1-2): KAGVTQTPRYLIKTRGQQVTLSCSPISGHRSVSWYQQTPGQGLQFLFEYFSETQRNKGNFPGRFSGRQFSNSRSEMNVSTLELGDSALYLCASSLGQQPGYGYTFGSGTRLTVV.

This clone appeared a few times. CDR3 loop: CSARGKAEAFF. The CDR3 nucleotides read TGCAGTGCTAGGGGGAAGGCTGAAGCTTTCTTT. The chain recombines TRBV20-1 with TRBJ1-1; no clear D. V was pared by 3 bases and J by 6 bases, with 8 bases between. Per the germline V gene, CDR1 is DFQATT and CDR2 is SNEGSKA (reference sequence). The CDR3 contains 11 residues.

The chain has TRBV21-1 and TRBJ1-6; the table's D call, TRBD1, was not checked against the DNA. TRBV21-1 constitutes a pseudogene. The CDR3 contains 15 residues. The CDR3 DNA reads TGTGCCAGCAGCAGGGGACAGGGAAGTTATTCACCCCTCCACTTT. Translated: CASSRGQGSYSPLHF.

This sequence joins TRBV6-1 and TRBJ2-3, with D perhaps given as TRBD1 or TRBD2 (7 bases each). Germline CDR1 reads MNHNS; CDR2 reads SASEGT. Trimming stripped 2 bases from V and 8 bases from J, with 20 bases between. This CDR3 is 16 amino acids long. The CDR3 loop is CASSEKGASGVPTQYF. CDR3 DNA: TGTGCCAGCAGTGAAAAGGGGGCCAGCGGGGTCCCTACGCAGTATTTT.